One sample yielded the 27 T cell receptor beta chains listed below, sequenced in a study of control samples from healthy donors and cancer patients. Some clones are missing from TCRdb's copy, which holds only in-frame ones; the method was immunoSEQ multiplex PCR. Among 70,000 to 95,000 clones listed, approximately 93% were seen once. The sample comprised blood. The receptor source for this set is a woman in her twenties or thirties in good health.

The CDR3 is CARRVTGDYGTEAFF. For the CDR3, the DNA is TGTGCCAGACGCGTAACAGGGGATTATGGCACTGAAGCTTTCTTT. The chain employs TRBV6-5 and TRBJ1-1, with 7 bases lining up with TRBD1. The trim removed 9 bases at V and 4 bases at J, leaving 14 bases unmatched. This CDR3 is built from 15 residues. Germline loops: CDR1 MNHEY, CDR2 SVGAGI.

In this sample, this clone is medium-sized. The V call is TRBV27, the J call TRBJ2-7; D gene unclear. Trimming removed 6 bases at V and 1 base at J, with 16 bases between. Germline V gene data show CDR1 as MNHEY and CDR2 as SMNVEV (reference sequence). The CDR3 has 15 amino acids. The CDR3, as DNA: TGTGCCAGCAGGGTCTCCGGAACAACTTCCTACGAGCAGTACTTC. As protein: CASRVSGTTSYEQYF.

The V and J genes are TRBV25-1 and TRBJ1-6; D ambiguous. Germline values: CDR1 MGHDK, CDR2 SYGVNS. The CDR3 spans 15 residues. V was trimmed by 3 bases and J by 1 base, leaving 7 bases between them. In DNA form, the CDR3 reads TGTGCCAGCAGTGATGGCGGTTCCTATAATTCACCCCTCCACTTT. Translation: CASSDGGSYNSPLHF.

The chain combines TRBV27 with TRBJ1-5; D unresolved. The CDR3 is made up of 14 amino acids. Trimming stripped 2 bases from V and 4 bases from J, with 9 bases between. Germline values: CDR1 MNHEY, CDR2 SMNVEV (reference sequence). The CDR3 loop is CASSLIASNQPQHF. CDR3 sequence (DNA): TGTGCCAGCAGTTTAATCGCCTCTAATCAGCCCCAGCATTTT.

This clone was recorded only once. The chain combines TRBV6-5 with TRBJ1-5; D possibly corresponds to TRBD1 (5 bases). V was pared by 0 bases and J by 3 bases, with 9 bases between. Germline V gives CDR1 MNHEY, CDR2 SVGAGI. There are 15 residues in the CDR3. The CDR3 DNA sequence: TGTGCCAGCAGTTACTCGAGGACATTCAATCAGCCCCAGCATTTT. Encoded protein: CASSYSRTFNQPQHF.

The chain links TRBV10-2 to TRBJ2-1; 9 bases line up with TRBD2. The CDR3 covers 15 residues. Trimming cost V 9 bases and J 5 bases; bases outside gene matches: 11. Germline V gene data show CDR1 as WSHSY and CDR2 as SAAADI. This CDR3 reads CASMRRGGADNEQFF. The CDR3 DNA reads TGCGCCAGTATGAGGCGCGGGGGGGCCGACAATGAGCAGTTCTTC.

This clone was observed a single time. CDR3 coding DNA: TGTGCCAGCTCACGGGACAGGGCACGTGGCTACACCTTC. It codes for CASSRDRARGYTF. The gene calls are TRBV18 and TRBJ1-2; 9 bases line up with TRBD1. This CDR3 comprises 13 residues. Germline-derived CDR1 and CDR2 are KGHSH and LQKENI. V was clipped by 4 bases and J by 7 bases; unmatched bases: 4.

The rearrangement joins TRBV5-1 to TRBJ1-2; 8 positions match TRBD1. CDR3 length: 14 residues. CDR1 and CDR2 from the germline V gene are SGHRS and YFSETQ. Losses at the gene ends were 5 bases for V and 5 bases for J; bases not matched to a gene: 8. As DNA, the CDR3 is TGCGCCAGCAGACCCACGGGACAGGATTATGGCTACACCTTC. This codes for CASRPTGQDYGYTF.

The CDR3 loop reads CASSLGREAFYEQYF. The CDR3 DNA is TGCGCCAGCAGCTTGGGCAGGGAGGCGTTCTACGAGCAGTACTTC. The chain has TRBV5-1 and TRBJ2-7; TRBD2 is a possible D gene (6 bases). The germline gives CDR1 SGHRS, CDR2 YFSETQ. CDR3 length: 15 amino acids. Deletions cut 0 bases from V and 3 bases from J, with 13 bases between.

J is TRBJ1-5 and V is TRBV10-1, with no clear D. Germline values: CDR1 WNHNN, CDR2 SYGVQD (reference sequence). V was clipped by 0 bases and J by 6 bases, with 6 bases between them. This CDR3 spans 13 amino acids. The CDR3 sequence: CASSESTPQPQHF. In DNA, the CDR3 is TGCGCCAGCAGTGAGTCGACCCCTCAGCCCCAGCATTTT.

The CDR3 DNA sequence: TGCGCCAGCAGCTATTACCGACAGGGACAACCTTCCGCCGCGAACACCGGGGAGCTGTTTTTT. As protein: CASSYYRQGQPSAANTGELFF. V usage is TRBV5-1 and J usage is TRBJ2-2; TRBD1 aligns across 7 bases. Germline CDR1 SGHRS, CDR2 YFSETQ. The CDR3 sequence is 21 residues long. Germline trimming cut 3 bases from V and 0 bases from J; bases unmatched to any gene: 20. The full variable domain, with the rest looked up from reference TRBV5-1 and TRBJ2-2, is KAGVTQTPRYLIKTRGQQVTLSCSPISGHRSVSWYQQTPGQGLQFLFEYFSETQRNKGNFPGRFSGRQFSNSRSEMNVSTLELGDSALYLCASSYYRQGQPSAANTGELFFGEGSRLTVL.

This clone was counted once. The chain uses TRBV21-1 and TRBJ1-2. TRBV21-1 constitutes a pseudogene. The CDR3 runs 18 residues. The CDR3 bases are TGTGCCAGCAGCAGCCCCTCAGCAGAAGGATACAATAACTATGGCTACACCTTC. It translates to CASSSPSAEGYNNYGYTF.

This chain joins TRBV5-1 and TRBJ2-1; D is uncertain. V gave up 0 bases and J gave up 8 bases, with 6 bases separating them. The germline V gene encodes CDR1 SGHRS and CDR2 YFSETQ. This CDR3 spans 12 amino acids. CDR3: CASSLEVHEQFF. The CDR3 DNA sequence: TGCGCCAGCAGCTTGGAGGTCCATGAGCAGTTCTTC.

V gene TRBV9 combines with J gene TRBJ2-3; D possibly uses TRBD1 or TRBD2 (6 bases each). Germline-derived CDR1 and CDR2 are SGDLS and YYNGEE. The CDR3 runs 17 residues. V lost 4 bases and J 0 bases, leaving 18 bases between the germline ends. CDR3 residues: CASSPYSSGASTDTQYF. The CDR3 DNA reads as TGTGCCAGCAGCCCATATTCTTCGGGGGCTAGCACAGATACGCAGTATTTT.

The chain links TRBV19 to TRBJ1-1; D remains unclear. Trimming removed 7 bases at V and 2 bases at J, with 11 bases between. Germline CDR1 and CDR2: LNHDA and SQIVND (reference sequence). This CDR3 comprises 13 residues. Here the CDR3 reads CASINSPNTEAFF. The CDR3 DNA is TGTGCCAGTATCAACAGCCCTAACACTGAAGCTTTCTTT.

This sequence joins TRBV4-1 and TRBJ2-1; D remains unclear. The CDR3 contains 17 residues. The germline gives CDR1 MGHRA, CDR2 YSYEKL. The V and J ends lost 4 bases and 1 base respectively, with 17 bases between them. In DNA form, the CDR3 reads TGCGCCAGCAGCCCGCCGTCGGATTTCGGATCCTACAATGAGCAGTTCTTC. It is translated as CASSPPSDFGSYNEQFF.

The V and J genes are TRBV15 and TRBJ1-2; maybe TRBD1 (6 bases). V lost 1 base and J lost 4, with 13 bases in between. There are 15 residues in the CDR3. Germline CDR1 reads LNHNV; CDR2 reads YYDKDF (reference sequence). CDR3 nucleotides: TGTGCCACCAGCAGAGGCGTCACAGGGAGCTATGGCTACACCTTC. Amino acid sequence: CATSRGVTGSYGYTF.

DNA of the CDR3: TGTGCCAGCAGTGACAGGGGTAACTATGGCTACACCTTC. As protein: CASSDRGNYGYTF. The V call is TRBV6-1, the J call TRBJ1-2, with D possibly matching TRBD1 (6 bases). Germline loops: CDR1 MNHNS, CDR2 SASEGT. The CDR3 is 13 residues long. V shed 3 bases and J shed 1 base, with 6 bases lying between them.

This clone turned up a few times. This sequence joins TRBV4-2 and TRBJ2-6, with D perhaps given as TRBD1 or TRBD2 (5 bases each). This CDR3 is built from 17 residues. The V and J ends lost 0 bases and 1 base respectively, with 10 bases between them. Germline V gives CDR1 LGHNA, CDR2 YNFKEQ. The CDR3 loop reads CASSQEGTGSGANVLTF. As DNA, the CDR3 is TGTGCCAGCAGCCAAGAAGGGACGGGTTCTGGGGCCAACGTCCTGACTTTC.

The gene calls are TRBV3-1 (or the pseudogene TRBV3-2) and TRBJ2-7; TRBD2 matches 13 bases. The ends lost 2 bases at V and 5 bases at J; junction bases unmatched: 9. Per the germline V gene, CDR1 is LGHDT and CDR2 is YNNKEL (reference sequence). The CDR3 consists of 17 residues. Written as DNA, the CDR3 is TGTGCCAGCAGCCAAATATGGACTAGCGGGAGCCCTAACGAGCAGTACTTC. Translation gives CASSQIWTSGSPNEQYF.

The CDR3 bases are TGTGCCAGCAGCTTAGAATTAGCGGGAGTCCACGAGCAGTACTTC. Protein: CASSLELAGVHEQYF. V is TRBV7-9 and J is TRBJ2-7; 9 bases line up with TRBD2. CDR3 length: 15 amino acids. Germline CDR1 and CDR2: SEHNR and FQNEAQ (reference sequence). V trimming: 1 base; J trimming: 5 bases; junction bases outside the gene matches: 6.

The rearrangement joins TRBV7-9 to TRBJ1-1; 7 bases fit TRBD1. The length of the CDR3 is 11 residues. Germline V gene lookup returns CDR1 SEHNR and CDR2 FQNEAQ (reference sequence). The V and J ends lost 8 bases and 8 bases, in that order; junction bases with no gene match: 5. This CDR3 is CASGRTGEAFF. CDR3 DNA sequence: TGTGCCAGCGGCAGGACAGGCGAAGCTTTCTTT.

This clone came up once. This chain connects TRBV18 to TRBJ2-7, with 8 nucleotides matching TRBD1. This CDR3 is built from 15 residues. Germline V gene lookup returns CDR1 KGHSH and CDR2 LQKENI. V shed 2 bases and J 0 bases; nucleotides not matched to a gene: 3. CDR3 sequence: CASSPRTGSSYEQYF. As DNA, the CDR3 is TGTGCCAGCTCACCAAGGACAGGGAGCTCCTACGAGCAGTACTTC.

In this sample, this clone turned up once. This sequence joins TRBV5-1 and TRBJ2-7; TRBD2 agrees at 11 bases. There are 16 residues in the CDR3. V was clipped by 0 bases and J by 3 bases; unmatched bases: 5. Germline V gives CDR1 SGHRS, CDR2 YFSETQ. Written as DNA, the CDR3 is TGCGCCAGCAGCTTGGGTACTAGCGGGAGTGTCTACGAGCAGTACTTC. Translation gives CASSLGTSGSVYEQYF.

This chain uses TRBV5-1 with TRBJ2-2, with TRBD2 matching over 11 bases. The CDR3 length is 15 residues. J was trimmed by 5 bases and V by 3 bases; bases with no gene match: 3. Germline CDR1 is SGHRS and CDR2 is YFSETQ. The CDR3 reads CASSYSGRGTGELFF. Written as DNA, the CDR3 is TGCGCCAGCAGCTATAGCGGGAGGGGAACCGGGGAGCTGTTTTTT.

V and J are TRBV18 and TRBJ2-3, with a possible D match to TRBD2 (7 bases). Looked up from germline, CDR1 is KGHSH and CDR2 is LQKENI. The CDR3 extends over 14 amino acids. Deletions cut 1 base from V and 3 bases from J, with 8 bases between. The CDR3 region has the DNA TGTGCCAGCTCACCACAGGGGGGGACAGATACGCAGTATTTT. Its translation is CASSPQGGTDTQYF.

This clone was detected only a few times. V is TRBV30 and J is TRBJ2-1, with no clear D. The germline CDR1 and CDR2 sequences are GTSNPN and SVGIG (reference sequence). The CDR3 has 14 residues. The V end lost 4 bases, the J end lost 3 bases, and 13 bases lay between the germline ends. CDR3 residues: CAWTNIVGYNEQFF. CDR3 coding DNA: TGTGCCTGGACCAATATCGTGGGCTACAATGAGCAGTTCTTC. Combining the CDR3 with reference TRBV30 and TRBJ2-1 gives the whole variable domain SQTIHQWPATLVQPVGSPLSLECTVEGTSNPNLYWYRQAAGRGLQLLFYSVGIGQISSEVPQNLSASRPQDRQFILSSKKLLLSDSGFYLCAWTNIVGYNEQFFGPGTRLTVL.